A selection of T cell receptor beta chains follows, all from one sample in a study of T cell clonotyping in hematopoietic cell transplantation. Generated by immunoSEQ multiplex PCR, the TCRdb table keeps only in-frame clones and is missing some. The profile covers tens of thousands of clones, with 85% to 90% appearing a single time and 5.9% taken by the ten largest. Sequenced here: peripheral blood mononuclear cells, sampled before stem cell transplant. The receptors derive from a man aged 55 to 70 with biphenotypic leukemia. Some clones in this sample may be carry-over from other donors' samples. Both conserved end residues are part of each CDR3. D genes are given only for firm matches.

length: 15
V: TRBV7-2
D: TRBD2
CDR3: CASSPGLAVYNEQFF

length: 13
V: TRBV28
D: TRBD1
CDR3: CASSSGTGGGYTF

length: 17
V: TRBV27
D: TRBD1
CDR3: CASSLELTGTNTGELFF

length: 14
V: TRBV30
D: TRBD2
CDR3: CAWMPAGESYEQYF

length: 16
V: TRBV7-9
D: TRBD2
CDR3: CASGLTSGRVTDTQYF

length: 13
V: TRBV14
D: .
CDR3: CASSQGGGNIQYF

length: 15
V: TRBV27
D: .
CDR3: CASSLSGAPWETQYF

length: 14
V: TRBV6-5
D: .
CDR3: CASSYSGDVGGYTF

length: 15
V: TRBV9
D: TRBD2
CDR3: CASSGTSGNTDTQYF

length: 11
V: TRBV10-3
D: .
CDR3: CAISPGAGYTF

length: 13
V: TRBV28
D: .
CDR3: CASSFLSDYGYTF

length: 15
V: TRBV14
D: .
CDR3: CASSQGPALTDTQYF

length: 14
V: TRBV27
D: .
CDR3: CASRPAYTLDTQYF

length: 13
V: TRBV19
D: TRBD2
CDR3: CASTREGHNEQFF